The 26 T cell receptor beta chains presented below share a single source sample, sequenced in a study of blood T cell repertoires in COVID-19. Data came from immunoSEQ multiplex PCR; TCRdb stores just in-frame clones and leaves some out. The sample lists about 46,000 clones, more than 70% occurring once. The sequencing sample was made of peripheral blood. These receptors all stem from a man aged 45-65 years with active COVID-19.

This chain joins TRBV10-3 and TRBJ1-2; D not certain. The CDR3 runs to 13 residues. Trimming left V 4 bases short and J 8 bases short, with 14 bases between. The germline V gene encodes CDR1 ENHRY and CDR2 SYGVKD. In DNA form, the CDR3 reads TGTGCCATCAGTGTGGGTATCTCGGGAGGCTACACCTTC. Protein sequence: CAISVGISGGYTF.

The V gene is TRBV24-1, the J gene TRBJ2-5; 9 bases map to TRBD2. Germline lookup yields CDR1 KGHDR and CDR2 SFDVKD. CDR3 length: 15 residues. Trimming removed 3 bases from V and 0 bases from J; junction bases left unmatched: 1. The CDR3: CATSDSGGYQETQYF. The CDR3 DNA follows: TGTGCCACCAGTGATAGCGGGGGGTACCAAGAGACCCAGTACTTC.

V gene TRBV7-6 combines with J gene TRBJ2-3; 13 nucleotides align to TRBD2. V dropped 5 bases and J dropped 1; count of bases not matched to a gene: 9. The CDR3 has 18 residues. The V gene's germline CDR1 is SGHVS and CDR2 FNYEAQ. CDR3 protein: CASSHRLAGGRGTDTQYF. The CDR3 DNA reads TGTGCCAGCAGCCATCGACTAGCGGGGGGCCGGGGCACAGATACGCAGTATTTT.

The rearrangement joins TRBV5-5 to TRBJ2-5; D may be TRBD2 (5 bases). CDR1 SGHKS and CDR2 YYEKEE come from the germline V gene (reference sequence). The CDR3 totals 15 residues. V was clipped by 4 bases and J by 7 bases, with 20 bases between them. The CDR3 loop reads CASSPEDLLRGTQYF. CDR3 DNA sequence: TGTGCCAGCAGCCCTGAGGATCTCCTCCGGGGGACCCAGTACTTC.

This clone has just one count. The rearrangement joins TRBV3-1 (or the pseudogene TRBV3-2) to TRBJ2-7; D is perhaps TRBD1 (5 bases). Germline V gene lookup returns CDR1 LGHDT and CDR2 YNNKEL (reference sequence). Trimming cost V 0 bases and J 2 bases, with 11 bases left between them. The CDR3 sequence is 15 residues long. CDR3 in amino acids: CASSQDRVVAYEQYF. DNA of the CDR3: TGTGCCAGCAGCCAAGACAGGGTCGTGGCCTACGAGCAGTACTTC.

This sequence joins TRBV3-1 (or the pseudogene TRBV3-2) and TRBJ1-1; a weak D match, TRBD1 (6 bases). Germline assignment: CDR1 LGHDT and CDR2 YNNKEL (reference sequence). V was clipped by 6 bases and J by 5 bases, with 22 bases between them. The CDR3 is 16 residues long. CDR3 sequence reads: CASRRQRGAEGTEAFF. The CDR3 DNA reads TGTGCCAGCAGACGACAGCGGGGGGCGGAGGGAACTGAAGCTTTCTTT.

The V call is TRBV19, the J call TRBJ1-1; a weak D match, TRBD1 (6 bases). Germline values: CDR1 LNHDA, CDR2 SQIVND (reference sequence). CDR3 length: 16 residues. V was clipped by 10 bases and J by 3 bases, with 24 bases between them. CDR3 DNA: TGTGCCACCTCAAATGGTCTGGGGGCGGATTACACTGAAGCTTTCTTT. Its protein is CATSNGLGADYTEAFF.

The chain recombines TRBV24-1 with TRBJ1-4; 12 nucleotides agree with TRBD1. J was trimmed by 10 bases and V by 5 bases; bases with no gene match: 7. This CDR3 is 15 amino acids long. CDR1 is KGHDR and CDR2 is SFDVKD in the germline V gene. The CDR3 region is CATSVLGTGGGKLFF. CDR3 coding DNA: TGTGCCACCAGTGTTTTAGGGACAGGGGGCGGAAAACTGTTTTTT.

The chain couples TRBV11-2 to TRBJ1-2, with D maybe TRBD1 (6 bases). The V gene lost 3 bases and the J gene lost 2 bases, with 22 bases spanning the gap. This CDR3 is 18 amino acids long. Per germline, CDR1 SGHAT and CDR2 FQNNGV. The CDR3 coding sequence is TGTGCCAGCAGCTTTTCTACAGGGTTAAGTGACAGCAACTATGGCTACACCTTC. Protein sequence: CASSFSTGLSDSNYGYTF.

The J gene is TRBJ2-7, the V gene TRBV3-1 (or the pseudogene TRBV3-2); the match to TRBD2 covers 7 bases. From germline, CDR1 is LGHDT and CDR2 YNNKEL (reference sequence). The CDR3 is made up of 16 amino acids. Losses at the gene ends were 2 bases for V and 5 bases for J; bases not matched to a gene: 12. The CDR3 nucleotides are TGTGCCAGCAGCCAACGGGGCGGGAGTTACGAGGACGAGCAGTACTTC. It translates to CASSQRGGSYEDEQYF.

The V call is TRBV5-5, the J call TRBJ2-5; 7 nucleotides line up with TRBD1. Germline V CDR1 and CDR2: SGHKS, YYEKEE (reference sequence). The V and J ends lost 4 bases and 2 bases, in that order; junction bases with no gene match: 2. This CDR3 is built from 13 residues. CDR3 in DNA: TGTGCCAGCAGCCGGACAGGACAAGAGACCCAGTACTTC. This sequence encodes CASSRTGQETQYF.

The chain joins TRBV7-7 to TRBJ2-3, with D possibly being TRBD2 (5 bases). The CDR3 sequence is 15 residues long. V lost 0 bases and J 4 bases, leaving 11 bases between the germline ends. Germline loops: CDR1 SSHAT, CDR2 FNYEAQ (reference sequence). CDR3 loop: CASSLALLDSDTQYF. The DNA for the CDR3 is TGTGCCAGCAGCTTAGCCCTACTGGACTCAGATACGCAGTATTTT.

This chain connects TRBV9 to TRBJ2-3; 10 bases agree with TRBD2. The CDR3 covers 16 residues. Germline-derived CDR1 and CDR2 are SGDLS and YYNGEE. Unmatched junction bases numbered 5, after V lost 0 bases and J lost 4 bases. CDR3 sequence reads: CASSVELAGYSDTQYF. DNA of the CDR3: TGTGCCAGCAGCGTAGAACTAGCGGGATACTCAGATACGCAGTATTTT.

This chain connects TRBV4-1 to TRBJ1-1; D call uncertain. The CDR3 has 16 residues. V dropped 2 bases and J dropped 4 bases, with 17 bases sitting between them. The germline V gene encodes CDR1 MGHRA and CDR2 YSYEKL. CDR3 region: CASSQPIGRKRTEAFF. The CDR3 region has the DNA TGCGCCAGCAGCCAACCTATCGGGAGGAAACGCACTGAAGCTTTCTTT.

This clone was seen just once. The J gene is TRBJ2-7, the V gene TRBV15; D is perhaps TRBD1 (5 bases). V shed 6 bases and J shed 0 bases, with 12 bases lying between them. The CDR3 is 14 residues long. Per germline, CDR1 LNHNV and CDR2 YYDKDF (reference sequence). The CDR3 DNA follows: TGTGCCACCAGGTTGGACATCAGCTCCTACGAGCAGTACTTC. This sequence encodes CATRLDISSYEQYF.

The rearrangement joins TRBV19 to TRBJ2-5; a weak D match, TRBD1 (6 bases). Trimming took off 6 bases at V and 1 base at J, with 15 bases between the two ends. CDR1 is LNHDA, CDR2 SQIVND, per germline (reference sequence). The CDR3 is made up of 15 amino acids. Here the CDR3 reads CASSDGSGAQETQYF. For the CDR3, the DNA is TGTGCCAGTAGCGATGGGTCAGGGGCCCAAGAGACCCAGTACTTC. The full variable domain, its missing parts supplied by reference TRBV19 and TRBJ2-5, is DGGITQSPKYLFRKEGQNVTLSCEQNLNHDAMYWYRQDPGQGLRLIYYSQIVNDFQKGDIAEGYSVSREKKESFPLTVTSAQKNPTAFYLCASSDGSGAQETQYFGPGTRLLVL.

This chain joins TRBV28 and TRBJ2-7; 9 bases match TRBD2. CDR1 and CDR2 from the germline V gene are MDHEN and SYDVKM. V shed 8 bases and J 6 bases; nucleotides not matched to a gene: 8. This CDR3 is built from 13 residues. The CDR3 DNA reads TGTGCCAGCCTCAGCGGGGGGTCGGTCGAGCAGTACTTC. Its translation is CASLSGGSVEQYF.

The chain uses TRBV11-2 and TRBJ2-3; 8 nucleotides match TRBD2. Germline V gene sequence: CDR1 SGHAT, CDR2 FQNNGV. Trimming cost V 6 bases and J 1 base; bases outside gene matches: 6. The CDR3 consists of 15 residues. In DNA, the CDR3 is TGTGCCAGCAGAGAGAAGCGGGGGCGCACAGATACGCAGTATTTT. As protein: CASREKRGRTDTQYF.

The chain combines TRBV12-3 or TRBV12-4 with TRBJ2-5, with 8 bases that match TRBD1. With V trimmed by 6 bases and J by 3 bases, 3 bases remained unmatched. CDR3 length equals 13 residues. Here the CDR3 reads CASSRGLEETQYF. The CDR3 DNA sequence: TGTGCCAGCAGCAGGGGGCTGGAAGAGACCCAGTACTTC.

The chain is built from TRBV19 and TRBJ2-5; possibly TRBD1 for D (5 bases). V lost 6 bases and J lost 1, with 9 bases in between. The CDR3 totals 13 residues. The V gene's germline CDR1 is LNHDA and CDR2 SQIVND (reference sequence). The CDR3 DNA sequence: TGTGCCAGTAGCAGGGATTTCCAAGAGACCCAGTACTTC. This encodes CASSRDFQETQYF.

The chain recombines TRBV19 with TRBJ2-5; the match to TRBD1 covers 9 bases. Germline lookup yields CDR1 LNHDA and CDR2 SQIVND (reference sequence). This CDR3 contains 14 residues. The trim removed 4 bases at V and 5 bases at J, leaving 5 bases unmatched. CDR3 loop: CASSTDRGAETQYF. The CDR3 nucleotides read TGTGCCAGTAGTACGGACAGGGGCGCGGAGACCCAGTACTTC.

The J gene is TRBJ2-7, the V gene TRBV2; 7 nucleotides agree with TRBD1. The CDR3 is 15 amino acids. Germline V lookup: CDR1 SNHLY, CDR2 FYNNEI. With 5 bases clipped from V and 1 base from J, the junction kept 8 bases outside the gene matches. The CDR3 loop reads CASSLDRRRSYEQYF. CDR3 DNA: TGTGCCAGCAGTCTGGACAGGCGACGATCCTACGAGCAGTACTTC.

This clone was recorded once. This sequence joins TRBV18 and TRBJ2-3; no clear D. V was clipped by 4 bases and J by 4 bases, with 6 bases between them. From germline, CDR1 is KGHSH and CDR2 LQKENI. There are 12 residues in the CDR3. CDR3 residues: CASSLRADTQYF. The CDR3 region has the DNA TGTGCCAGCTCACTCCGAGCAGATACGCAGTATTTT.

The J gene is TRBJ2-7, the V gene TRBV10-1; D possibly corresponds to TRBD1 (6 bases). CDR3 length: 13 amino acids. The ends were cut back, 6 bases at V and 7 bases at J, with 16 bases in the middle. Per germline, CDR1 WNHNN and CDR2 SYGVQD (reference sequence). The CDR3, as DNA: TGCGCCAGCAGCCGGGACATCTTGATGGAGCAGTACTTC. Its protein product is CASSRDILMEQYF.

The chain joins TRBV18 to TRBJ1-5; D is ambiguous. Germline CDR1 KGHSH, CDR2 LQKENI. Trimming pared 3 bases from V and 3 bases from J, leaving 6 bases between. The CDR3 has 13 residues. Here the CDR3 reads CASSPGVNQPQHF. CDR3 DNA: TGTGCCAGCTCACCCGGGGTCAATCAGCCCCAGCATTTT.

V usage is TRBV5-1 and J usage is TRBJ2-2; 7 nucleotides align to TRBD1. V trimming: 1 base; J trimming: 2 bases; junction bases outside the gene matches: 5. The CDR3 sequence is 16 residues long. Per the germline V gene, CDR1 is SGHRS and CDR2 is YFSETQ. CDR3 coding DNA: TGCGCCAGCAGCTTGACCACAGGGGATAACACCGGGGAGCTGTTTTTT. Amino acid sequence: CASSLTTGDNTGELFF.